This T cell receptor (beta chain) was captured in a study of cytomegalovirus exposure and HLA in healthy donors. With 60 Vbeta and 13 Jbeta primers, the PCR was carried out. TCRdb's table, derived via immunoSEQ multiplex PCR, lists solely in-frame clones and lacks some. The sample shows around 130,000 clones, around 75% of them seen only once. Of note for this clone: Its specificity is unknown.

Study outcomes and limitations: Reports described diagnosis of cytomegalovirus status by the classifier as highly specific and sensitive.

The sequencing sample was made of PBMCs. The TCR originated in a woman in her twenties or thirties in good health and CMV-seronegative.

CDR3 sequence reads: CASSLGTSDYNEQFF. CDR3 nucleotides: TGCGCCAGCAGCCTCGGGACTAGCGACTACAATGAGCAGTTCTTC. This chain joins TRBV5-1 and TRBJ2-1; TRBD2 matches at 10 bases. Looked up from germline, CDR1 is SGHRS and CDR2 is YFSETQ. The V gene end was trimmed by 4 bases and the J gene end by 3 bases; junction bases not matched to a gene: 4. CDR3 size: 15 residues.